One T cell receptor (beta chain) is described in this entry. This specimen belongs to a study of blood T cells in healthy people across ages. Through a sample-barcoded 5' primer and a J-beta primer mix, a second PCR was run for roughly 6 to 12 cycles. Via MiXCR, TCRdb re-called the 5' RACE reads, giving one row per CDR3 protein. The sample consists of around 1,000,000 distinct CDR3 sequences, almost 25% of them appearing once. The CDR3 is 15 amino acids. Unmatched junction bases numbered 12, after V lost 4 bases and J lost 4 bases. Germline-derived CDR1 and CDR2 are DFQATT and SNEGSKA (reference sequence). This sample also appeared in a second study, on T cells of mothers and their children. Turning to that study: Donation involved a few healthy Caucasian mothers and the six children that they had.

The chain combines TRBV20-1 with TRBJ2-5, with TRBD1 matching over 7 bases. The sequenced material came from blood. This TCR was recovered from a girl aged 2-9 years in good health. CDR3 sequence reads: CSANPLEGAAETQYF. The CDR3 nucleotides are TGCAGTGCTAACCCCCTCGAGGGGGCGGCAGAGACCCAGTACTTC.